This T cell receptor (beta chain) was sequenced in a study of identical twins. Points from the study as a whole: Modeled out-of-frame TCR alpha sharing in monozygotic twins fell below observed levels.

CDR3 length: 15 amino acids. In germline, CDR1 is SNHLY, CDR2 FYNNEI. Trimming cost V 3 bases and J 6 bases, with 14 bases left between them. This clonotype was seen only a few times. What it recognizes is unknown. A single record per CDR3 protein comes from TCRdb applying MiXCR to the 5' RACE reads. The table records about 920,000 distinct CDR3 sequences, over 9% of them present only once. These same data were also listed under a study on yellow fever vaccine responses in identical twins.

The source material was PBMCs. The J gene is TRBJ1-4, the V gene TRBV2, with D maybe TRBD1 (6 bases). The receptor was isolated from a woman younger than 35 in good health. CDR3: CASSDIWTVDEKLFF. The CDR3 DNA is TGTGCCAGCAGTGATATCTGGACAGTTGATGAAAAACTGTTTTTT.